This record covers a single T cell receptor (beta chain). The CDR3 contains 12 residues. Germline V gives CDR1 MNHNS, CDR2 SASEGT. V lost 11 bases to trimming and J lost 5 bases; unmatched junction nucleotides: 4. The entry originates in a study of cytomegalovirus exposure and HLA in healthy donors. Primers: 60 Vbeta forward and 13 Jbeta reverse. TCRdb's table, derived via immunoSEQ multiplex PCR, lists solely in-frame clones and lacks some. The sample carries some 150,000 clones, 60% to 80% recorded once. The chain carries TRBV6-1 and TRBJ2-5; 11 nucleotides line up with TRBD1. Sequencing was performed on PBMCs. The receptor comes from a middle-aged man in good health and CMV-seropositive. The DNA for the CDR3 is TGTGCCTGCCGGGACAGGGGGGAGACCCAGTACTTC. It translates to CACRDRGETQYF.